The clone carrying this T cell receptor (beta chain) has at least ten counts. Antigen unknown. The record originates from a study of T cells after yellow fever vaccination. Findings and caveats of the study: Abundant clonotypes from the bulk population could contaminate FACS-sorted repertoires. Subsequent booster samples again held most clones from primary vaccination (96% CD4, approximately 86% CD8).

TCRdb passed the 5' RACE reads through MiXCR, listing each CDR3 protein once. The sample records some 600,000 distinct CDR3 sequences, roughly a sixth being singletons. Sequenced here: PBMCs, sampled about 5 days after the first yellow fever vaccination. The receptor comes from a man between 18 and 35 years old who received the YFV17D yellow fever vaccine.

The CDR3 DNA follows: TGTGCCAGTGGGACTAGCTTCTACCAAGAGACCCAGTACTTC. Translating it yields CASGTSFYQETQYF. V and J are TRBV19 and TRBJ2-5; 9 bases match TRBD2. Germline V gives CDR1 LNHDA, CDR2 SQIVND (reference sequence). This CDR3 contains 14 residues. The J segment lost 0 bases and the V segment lost 8 bases, leaving 4 bases of the junction unmatched.